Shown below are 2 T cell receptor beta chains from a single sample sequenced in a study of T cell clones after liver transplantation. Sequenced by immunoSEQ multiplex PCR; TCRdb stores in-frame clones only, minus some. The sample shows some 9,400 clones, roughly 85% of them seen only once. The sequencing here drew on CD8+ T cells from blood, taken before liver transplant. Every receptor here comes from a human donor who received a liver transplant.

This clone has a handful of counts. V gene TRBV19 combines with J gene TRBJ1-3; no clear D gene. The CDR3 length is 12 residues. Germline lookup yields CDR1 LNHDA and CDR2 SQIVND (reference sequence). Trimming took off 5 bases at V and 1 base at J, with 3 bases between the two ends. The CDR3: CASSASGNTIYF. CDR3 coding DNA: TGTGCCAGTAGTGCTTCTGGAAACACCATATATTTT. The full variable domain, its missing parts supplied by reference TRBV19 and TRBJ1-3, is DGGITQSPKYLFRKEGQNVTLSCEQNLNHDAMYWYRQDPGQGLRLIYYSQIVNDFQKGDIAEGYSVSREKKESFPLTVTSAQKNPTAFYLCASSASGNTIYFGEGSWLTVV.

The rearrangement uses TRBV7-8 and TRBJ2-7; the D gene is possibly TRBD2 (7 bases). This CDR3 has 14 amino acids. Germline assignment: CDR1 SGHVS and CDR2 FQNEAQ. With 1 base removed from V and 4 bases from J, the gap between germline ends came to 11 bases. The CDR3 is CASSLDGGRYEQYF. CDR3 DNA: TGTGCCAGCAGCTTAGACGGGGGGCGGTACGAGCAGTACTTC.